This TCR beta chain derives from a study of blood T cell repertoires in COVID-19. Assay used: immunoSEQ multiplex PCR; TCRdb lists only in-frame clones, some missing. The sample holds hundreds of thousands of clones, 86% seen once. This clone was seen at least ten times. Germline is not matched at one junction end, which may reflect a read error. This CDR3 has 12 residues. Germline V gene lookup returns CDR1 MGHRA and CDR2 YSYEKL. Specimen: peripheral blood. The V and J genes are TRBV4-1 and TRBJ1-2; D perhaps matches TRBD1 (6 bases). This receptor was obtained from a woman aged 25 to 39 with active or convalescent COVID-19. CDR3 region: CASESGRGSFSF. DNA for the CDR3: TGCGCCAGCGAATCGGGCAGGGGATCTTTTTCGTTC.